This entry describes one T cell receptor (beta chain). Its antigen is undetermined. The record originates from a study of pediatric ulcerative colitis. Across the study: Ulcerative colitis patients had pancolitis or left-sided colitis, with confirming histology.

This CDR3 is built from 11 residues. Between the trimmed V and J ends, which lost 3 bases and 1 base, there was a span of 3 bases. Germline V gene lookup returns CDR1 SQVTM and CDR2 ANQGSEA. Findings of the study overall: All ulcerative colitis patients, but no controls, carried a couple of rectal clonotypes.

At colonoscopy, a blood sample was also collected. The assay was run at survey level. Repertoires were generated with immunoSEQ multiplex PCR, while TCRdb's copy carries only in-frame clones and drops some. The data contain around 64,000 clones, over 65% of them seen just once; the ten biggest clones take up around 5.2%. The receptor comes from a boy younger than 18 with moderate ulcerative colitis. The sequenced sample was blood. The rearrangement joins TRBV29-1 to TRBJ1-1; D remains unclear. CDR3 bases: TGCAGCGTTGAGAAGAACACTGAAGCTTTCTTT. Its protein is CSVEKNTEAFF.